The 16 T cell receptor beta chains presented below share a single source sample, sequenced in a study of T cells after somatic rescue of genetic block. Data came from immunoSEQ multiplex PCR; TCRdb stores just in-frame clones and leaves some out. The sample yields 11,000 to 15,000 clones, approximately 70% seen once. The material sequenced was peripheral blood mononuclear cells (PBMCs). The source is a boy under 18.

This chain joins TRBV5-1 and TRBJ2-1, with TRBD1 as a possible D gene (6 bases). This CDR3 comprises 15 residues. Germline V CDR1 and CDR2: SGHRS, YFSETQ. V gave up 0 bases and J gave up 2 bases, with 9 bases separating them. The CDR3: CASSLAWTAYNEQFF. DNA for the CDR3: TGCGCCAGCAGCTTGGCCTGGACAGCCTACAATGAGCAGTTCTTC.

V and J are TRBV6-5 and TRBJ2-2; weak D call: TRBD2 (6 bases). Germline V CDR1 and CDR2: MNHEY, SVGAGI. The CDR3 has 15 residues. V lost 6 bases and J lost 3, with 14 bases in between. The CDR3: CASSSLLAHTGELFF. The CDR3 DNA reads TGTGCCAGCAGCAGTCTTCTAGCGCACACCGGGGAGCTGTTTTTT.

This chain connects TRBV7-2 to TRBJ1-5; 8 bases agree with TRBD1. Germline loops: CDR1 SGHTA, CDR2 FQGNSA. Trimming cost V 6 bases and J 6 bases; bases outside gene matches: 4. This CDR3 comprises 13 residues. The CDR3 DNA reads as TGTGCCAGCAGTGGACAGGGTAGTCAGCCCCAGCATTTT. Protein sequence: CASSGQGSQPQHF.

The chain uses TRBV4-1 and TRBJ1-1; perhaps TRBD1 as D (6 bases). Looked up from germline, CDR1 is MGHRA and CDR2 is YSYEKL. CDR3 size: 15 residues. The V gene lost 1 base and the J gene lost 2 bases, with 11 bases spanning the gap. CDR3 in amino acids: CASSQVSQGNTEAFF. The DNA for the CDR3 is TGCGCCAGCAGCCAAGTTTCACAGGGAAACACTGAAGCTTTCTTT.

This chain links TRBV30 with TRBJ2-7; TRBD1 agrees at 7 bases. CDR3 length: 14 amino acids. Per the germline V gene, CDR1 is GTSNPN and CDR2 is SVGIG (reference sequence). The ends lost 3 bases at V and 7 bases at J; junction bases unmatched: 12. CDR3 DNA: TGTGCCTGGAGACACCACTTTTGGGACAGAGAGCAGTACTTC. Translated: CAWRHHFWDREQYF.

By sample share, this clone is medium-sized. V usage is TRBV5-1 and J usage is TRBJ2-3; D assignment may be TRBD1 or TRBD2 (5 bases each). This CDR3 spans 15 amino acids. The V end was cut by 4 bases, the J end by 5 bases, with 17 bases between. Germline V gene sequence: CDR1 SGHRS, CDR2 YFSETQ. The CDR3 DNA sequence: TGCGCCAGCAGCGCAGCCGGGACGCTGGGAGATACGCAGTATTTT. Encoded protein: CASSAAGTLGDTQYF.

Of note for this clone: Other DNA sequences in the sample encode the same CDR3. J is TRBJ1-4 and V is TRBV19; 7 bases align to TRBD1. CDR1 and CDR2 from the germline V gene are LNHDA and SQIVND (reference sequence). The V gene end was trimmed by 8 bases and the J gene end by 7 bases; junction bases not matched to a gene: 4. This CDR3 comprises 12 residues. Here the CDR3 DNA reads TGTGCCAGTGGGTACAGGGGTGAAAAACTGTTTTTT. This translates into CASGYRGEKLFF.

This clone was seen more than once but under ten times. The rearrangement uses TRBV10-3 and TRBJ2-5; 12 nucleotides align to TRBD2. Losses at the gene ends were 3 bases for V and 1 base for J; bases not matched to a gene: 3. Germline V lookup: CDR1 ENHRY, CDR2 SYGVKD. The CDR3 has 16 residues. The CDR3 sequence: CAISDRTSGAQETQYF. The CDR3 DNA reads TGTGCCATCAGTGATAGGACTAGCGGGGCCCAAGAGACCCAGTACTTC.

The rearrangement joins TRBV6-1 to TRBJ2-1, with 9 bases identical to TRBD2. CDR1 and CDR2 from the germline V gene are MNHNS and SASEGT. The CDR3 has 13 residues. V lost 7 bases and J lost 6; bases outside the gene matches: 4. CDR3 residues: CASTLAGFNEQFF. CDR3 DNA sequence: TGTGCCAGCACCCTAGCGGGGTTCAATGAGCAGTTCTTC.

The chain couples TRBV30 to TRBJ2-5, with D unclear. Germline CDR1 and CDR2: GTSNPN and SVGIG (reference sequence). The CDR3 contains 13 residues. The V gene lost 2 bases and the J gene lost 2 bases, with 9 bases spanning the gap. Here the CDR3 DNA reads TGTGCCTGGAGTTGGACGGTTCAAGAGACCCAGTACTTC. Amino acid sequence: CAWSWTVQETQYF.

This clone was seen only a few times. CDR3 DNA sequence: TGTGCCAGCAGCGTGACAGGGGGTGTGGCTAACTATGGCTACACCTTC. Amino acids: CASSVTGGVANYGYTF. This chain joins TRBV5-4 and TRBJ1-2, with TRBD1 matching over 9 bases. Per germline, CDR1 SGHNT and CDR2 YYREEE (reference sequence). The CDR3 has 16 amino acids. Losses at the gene ends were 4 bases for V and 0 bases for J; bases not matched to a gene: 7.

This chain uses TRBV9 with TRBJ2-6; D remains unclear. This CDR3 contains 14 residues. Germline V gene sequence: CDR1 SGDLS, CDR2 YYNGEE. V gave up 0 bases and J gave up 4 bases, with 5 bases separating them. The CDR3 coding sequence is TGTGCCAGCAGCGTAGTGTCCGGGGCCAACGTCCTGACTTTC. This translates into CASSVVSGANVLTF.

The chain recombines TRBV7-2 with TRBJ2-7; D uncertain. The germline V gene has CDR1 SGHTA and CDR2 FQGNSA. CDR3 length: 15 amino acids. V lost 1 base and J 3 bases, leaving 13 bases between the germline ends. CDR3 DNA sequence: TGTGCCAGCAGCTTAGATTATACTGGCTACTACGAGCAGTACTTC. Translated, it gives CASSLDYTGYYEQYF.

A single count supports this clone. The V and J genes are TRBV6-5 and TRBJ2-5; no definite D call. The germline CDR1 and CDR2 sequences are MNHEY and SVGAGI. Between the trimmed V and J ends, which lost 8 bases and 3 bases, there was a span of 10 bases. CDR3 length: 12 residues. CDR3 DNA: TGTGCCAGCGGCCGGGTCGAAGAGACCCAGTACTTC. This encodes CASGRVEETQYF.

This rearrangement joins TRBV30 to TRBJ2-4, with D possibly being TRBD1 (6 bases). Trimming removed 0 bases from V and 6 bases from J, with 18 bases in between. There are 16 residues in the CDR3. Germline CDR1 reads GTSNPN; CDR2 reads SVGIG (reference sequence). CDR3 DNA: TGTGCCTGGAGTGTAGTCTGGGCAGGGGTTGGAAACATTCAGTACTTC. It codes for CAWSVVWAGVGNIQYF.

The chain carries TRBV10-3 and TRBJ1-2, with TRBD1 as a possible D gene (5 bases). The CDR3 runs to 13 residues. The ends were cut back, 3 bases at V and 5 bases at J, with 10 bases in the middle. The germline CDR1 and CDR2 sequences are ENHRY and SYGVKD. The CDR3 reads CAISDGGNYGYTF. The CDR3 DNA is TGTGCCATCAGTGATGGGGGTAATTATGGCTACACCTTC.